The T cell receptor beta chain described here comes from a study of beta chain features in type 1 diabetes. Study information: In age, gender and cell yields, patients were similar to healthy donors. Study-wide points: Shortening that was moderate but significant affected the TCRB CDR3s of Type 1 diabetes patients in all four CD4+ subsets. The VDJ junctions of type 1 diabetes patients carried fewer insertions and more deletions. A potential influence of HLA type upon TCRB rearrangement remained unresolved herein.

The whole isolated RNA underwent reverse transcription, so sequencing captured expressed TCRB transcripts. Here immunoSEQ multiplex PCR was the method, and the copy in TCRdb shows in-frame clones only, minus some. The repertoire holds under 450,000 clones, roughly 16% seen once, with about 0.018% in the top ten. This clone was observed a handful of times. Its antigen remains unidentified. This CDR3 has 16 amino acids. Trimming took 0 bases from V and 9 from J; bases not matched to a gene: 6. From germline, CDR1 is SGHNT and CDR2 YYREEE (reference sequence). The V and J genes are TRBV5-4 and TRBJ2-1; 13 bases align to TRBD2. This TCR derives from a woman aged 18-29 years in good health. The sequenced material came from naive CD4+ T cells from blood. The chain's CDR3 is CASSLAGLAGAFEQFF. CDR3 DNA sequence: TGTGCCAGCAGCTTGGCCGGACTAGCGGGAGCCTTTGAGCAGTTCTTC.